A single sample is the source of the 7 T cell receptor beta chains below, sequenced in a study of beta chain features in type 1 diabetes. Reverse transcribing all isolated RNA meant expressed TCRB transcripts were sequenced. The data were produced by immunoSEQ multiplex PCR, yet TCRdb's version contains in-frame clones alone and is incomplete. The table includes some 410,000 clones, approximately 10% detected once. The specimen was naive CD4+ T cells from blood. The receptors were sampled from a woman younger than 35 in good health.

This clone turned up a few times. The chain carries TRBV7-6 and TRBJ2-1, with TRBD2 matching over 7 bases. V dropped 1 base and J dropped 0; count of bases not matched to a gene: 3. This CDR3 comprises 16 residues. CDR1 and CDR2 from the germline V gene are SGHVS and FNYEAQ. The DNA for the CDR3 is TGTGCCAGCAGCTTAGAAGCGGGGAACTCCTACAATGAGCAGTTCTTC. Encoded protein: CASSLEAGNSYNEQFF.

The genes are TRBV18 and TRBJ1-2, with 7 positions matching TRBD1. The CDR3 loop spans 14 amino acids. The V gene's germline CDR1 is KGHSH and CDR2 LQKENI. J was trimmed by 6 bases and V by 3 bases; bases with no gene match: 7. In nucleotides, the CDR3 is TGTGCCAGCTCACCCAACTCCGGGACAGATGGCTACACCTTC. This translates into CASSPNSGTDGYTF.

This clone has only a few counts. The chain has TRBV5-1 and TRBJ2-5; tentatively, D is TRBD1 (7 bases). Deletions cut 0 bases from V and 5 bases from J, with 17 bases between. Germline CDR1 SGHRS, CDR2 YFSETQ. This CDR3 is built from 16 residues. CDR3 sequence: CASSLAPQGGAETQYF. The CDR3 DNA reads as TGCGCCAGCAGCTTGGCCCCTCAGGGGGGCGCCGAGACCCAGTACTTC.

Only a few counts were recorded for this clone. The rearrangement joins TRBV29-1 to TRBJ2-5; D not certain. CDR1 and CDR2 (germline): SQVTM, ANQGSEA. The V end lost 4 bases, the J end lost 4 bases, and 10 bases lay between the germline ends. There are 12 residues in the CDR3. The CDR3 DNA reads as TGCAGCGTTGTGGGTGTGGGAGAGACCCAGTACTTC. This gives the protein CSVVGVGETQYF.

This clone has only a few counts. The V call is TRBV4-2, the J call TRBJ2-1; 7 bases align to TRBD2. This CDR3 comprises 17 residues. After removal of 4 bases from V and 0 bases from J, the junction contained 9 bases not matched to a gene. CDR1 is LGHNA, CDR2 YNFKEQ, per germline. The DNA for the CDR3 is TGTGCCAGCAGCCTCGCTAGCGGAGGGAGCTCCTACAATGAGCAGTTCTTC. This codes for CASSLASGGSSYNEQFF.

The chain couples TRBV12-5 to TRBJ2-3; D is unresolved. The V end was cut by 7 bases, the J end by 1 base, with 12 bases between. The CDR3 has 14 residues. Germline V gene lookup returns CDR1 LGHNT and CDR2 FRNRAP. The CDR3: CASALAPGTDTQYF. The CDR3 DNA sequence: TGTGCTAGTGCCTTGGCCCCGGGCACAGATACGCAGTATTTT.

The gene calls are TRBV15 and TRBJ2-1; D call uncertain. From germline, CDR1 is LNHNV and CDR2 YYDKDF (reference sequence). The CDR3 runs 14 residues. V was trimmed by 0 bases and J by 6 bases, leaving 9 bases between them. CDR3 residues: CATSRDPARNEQFF. CDR3 nucleotides: TGTGCCACCAGCAGAGATCCGGCTCGCAATGAGCAGTTCTTC.